This T cell receptor (beta chain) was recovered during a study of cytomegalovirus exposure and HLA in healthy donors. General observations from the study: Per published accounts, TCR beta sequences correctly predicted the HLA-A and HLA-B alleles of most subjects. Evidence from a later analysis indicated that most CMV-associated TCR beta chains looked HLA-restricted.

A multiplex PCR was run with 60 Vbeta primers and 13 Jbeta primers. In the original workflow: Approximately 11 million of the approximately 80 million unique TCR beta chains counted in a later analysis were shared. The protocol was immunoSEQ multiplex PCR, while the TCRdb copy is restricted to in-frame clones and leaves out a portion. The V and J calls and clone size were taken over from that table, and D and trimming were inferred from the DNA. Here the sample spans approximately 130,000 clones, 80% to 85% being singletons. Germline values: CDR1 SGHRS, CDR2 YFSETQ. The CDR3 sequence is 13 residues long. The V end lost 2 bases, the J end lost 5 bases, and 8 bases lay between the germline ends. Comments on this clone: Antigen specificity is unknown.

The sequenced material came from PBMCs. This clonotype was obtained from a woman in her 40s in good health and CMV-seronegative. The chain employs TRBV5-1 and TRBJ1-5; D gene uncertain. CDR3 amino acids: CASSFLPDQPQHF. The CDR3, as DNA: TGCGCCAGCAGCTTTCTTCCTGATCAGCCCCAGCATTTT.